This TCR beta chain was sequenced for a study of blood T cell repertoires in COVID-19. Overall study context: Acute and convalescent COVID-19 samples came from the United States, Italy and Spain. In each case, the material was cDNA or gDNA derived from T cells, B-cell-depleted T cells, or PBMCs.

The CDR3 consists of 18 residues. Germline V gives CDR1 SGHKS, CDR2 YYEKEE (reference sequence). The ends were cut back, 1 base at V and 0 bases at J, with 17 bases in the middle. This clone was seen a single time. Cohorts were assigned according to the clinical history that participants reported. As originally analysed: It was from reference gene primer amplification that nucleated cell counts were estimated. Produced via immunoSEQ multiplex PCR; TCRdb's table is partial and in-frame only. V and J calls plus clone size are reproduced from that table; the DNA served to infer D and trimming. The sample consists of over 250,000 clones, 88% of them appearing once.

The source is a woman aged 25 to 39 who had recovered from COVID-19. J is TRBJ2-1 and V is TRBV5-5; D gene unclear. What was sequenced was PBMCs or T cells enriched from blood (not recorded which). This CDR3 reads CASSLLVVGGSSYNEQFF. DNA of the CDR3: TGTGCCAGCAGCTTGTTAGTTGTAGGCGGAAGCTCCTACAATGAGCAGTTCTTC.